This is a list of T cell receptor beta chains from one sample in a study of T cell repertoires in breast cancer. TCRdb processed the emulsion pairing reads anew with MiXCR; each CDR3 protein has one entry. The table shows roughly 38,000 distinct CDR3 sequences, with less than 55% occurring only once. The sample consisted of CD8+ T cells. The receptor set was obtained from a pool of human donors with breast cancer or a healthy control (not recorded which). Each CDR3 is given with its conserved first and last residue. A D gene is named only where the DNA matches it firmly. The size entry is marked missing in some rows and otherwise reads once, few, many or a size class.

TRBV7-8	TRBJ2-3	-	12	-	CASSLPEDTQYF	TGTGCCAGCAGCTTACCGGAGGATACGCAGTATTTT
TRBV10-2	TRBJ1-1	-	16	-	CASSEIEWAGNTEAFF	TGCGCCAGCAGTGAGATCGAGTGGGCGGGGAACACTGAAGCTTTCTTT
TRBV13	TRBJ2-7	TRBD2	15	-	CASSLGLAPSYEQYF	TGTGCCAGCAGCCTGGGACTAGCGCCTTCCTACGAGCAGTACTTC
TRBV16	TRBJ2-1	-	10	-	CASSNNEQFF	TGTGCCAGCAGCAACAATGAGCAGTTCTTC
TRBV30	TRBJ1-1	TRBD1	14	-	CAWGTGGTNTEAFF	TGTGCCTGGGGGACAGGGGGGACGAACACTGAAGCTTTCTTT
TRBV7-6	TRBJ2-3	-	14	-	CASSLAGGVDTQYF	TGTGCCAGCAGCTTAGCGGGGGGTGTGGATACGCAGTATTTT
TRBV27	TRBJ2-1	-	15	-	CASSLTGYSDNEQLF	TGTGCCAGCAGTTTAACGGGTTATAGCGACAATGAGCAGCTCTTC
TRBV27	TRBJ2-7	-	15	many	CASSLAAVSAYEQYF	TGTGCCAGCAGCCTCGCAGCGGTCTCCGCCTACGAGCAGTACTTC
TRBV18	TRBJ2-5	-	12	-	CASSPQQETQYF	TGTGCCAGCTCACCCCAGCAAGAGACCCAGTACTTC
TRBV12-3/TRBV12-4	TRBJ1-4	-	18	few	CASSLDMGPGQFNEKLFF	TGTGCCAGCAGTTTAGACATGGGACCCGGACAGTTTAATGAAAAACTGTTTTTT
TRBV29-1	TRBJ1-1	-	15	-	CSVDDGWGMNTEAFF	TGCAGCGTTGATGACGGATGGGGAATGAACACTGAAGCTTTCTTT
TRBV6-2/TRBV6-3	TRBJ1-5	TRBD1	17	-	CASSGRTGGMSDQPQHF	TGTGCCAGCAGTGGCAGGACAGGGGGCATGAGCGATCAGCCCCAGCATTTT
TRBV11-2	TRBJ2-5	-	15	-	CAGSLGQIPGETQYF	TGTGCCGGCAGCTTAGGGCAGATCCCCGGAGAGACCCAGTACTTC
TRBV30	TRBJ2-3	TRBD2	15	-	CAWARLAGGKGTQYF	TGTGCCTGGGCCAGACTAGCGGGAGGTAAGGGTACGCAGTATTTT
TRBV27	TRBJ1-1	-	15	-	CASRDPRGMGTEAFF	TGTGCCAGCAGGGACCCCCGGGGGATGGGAACTGAAGCTTTCTTT
TRBV11-1	TRBJ1-1	-	16	-	CASSPPVGIMNTEAFF	TGTGCCAGCAGCCCCCCCGTCGGGATTATGAACACTGAAGCTTTCTTT
TRBV28	TRBJ2-3	TRBD2	15	-	CASSDVAGGRATQYF	TGTGCCAGCAGCGACGTAGCGGGGGGCCGGGCTACGCAGTATTTT
TRBV2	TRBJ2-5	TRBD1	14	few	CASSTGQGTSTQYF	TGTGCCAGCAGTACGGGACAGGGAACGTCGACCCAGTACTTC
TRBV6-1	TRBJ1-1	-	15	-	CASSSPEGLGTEAFF	TGTGCCAGCAGTTCCCCCGAAGGACTGGGCACTGAAGCTTTCTTT
TRBV4-2	TRBJ2-7	-	15	-	CASSQGGVPVTEQYF	TGTGCCAGCAGCCAAGGGGGGGTCCCCGTAACCGAGCAGTACTTC
TRBV12-3/TRBV12-4	TRBJ2-1	TRBD2	14	-	CASSFGGSDNEQFF	TGTGCCAGCAGTTTCGGCGGGAGCGACAATGAGCAGTTCTTC
TRBV15	TRBJ1-1	-	15	few	CATSRDQVRNTEAFF	TGTGCCACCAGCAGAGATCAGGTTAGGAACACTGAAGCTTTCTTT
TRBV27	TRBJ2-5	TRBD2	17	-	CASRSGLAGGLQETQYF	TGTGCCAGCAGGTCCGGACTAGCGGGGGGGTTACAAGAGACCCAGTACTTC
TRBV10-2	TRBJ2-6	-	14	-	CASSRISGANVLTF	TGCGCCAGCAGTCGGATATCTGGGGCCAACGTCCTGACTTTC
TRBV6-1	TRBJ2-1	TRBD2	16	-	CASSPPSSGRAHEQFF	TGTGCCAGCAGTCCCCCCTCTAGCGGGAGGGCCCATGAGCAGTTCTTC
TRBV7-9	TRBJ2-3	-	12	few	CASSFGQDTQYF	TGTGCCAGCAGCTTCGGCCAAGATACGCAGTATTTT
TRBV6-6	TRBJ2-3	-	17	-	CASSYWGAGSDTGTQYF	TGTGCCAGCAGTTACTGGGGGGCAGGCTCCGATACAGGTACGCAGTATTTT
TRBV20-1	TRBJ1-2	-	14	few	CSAKGMGGDYGYTF	TGCAGTGCTAAGGGGATGGGTGGAGACTATGGCTACACCTTC
TRBV2	TRBJ2-5	-	14	-	CASSGLTAQETQYF	TGTGCCAGCAGTGGGTTGACAGCCCAAGAGACCCAGTACTTC
TRBV7-2	TRBJ2-3	-	17	-	CASSLARWGPDTDTQYF	TGTGCCAGCAGCTTAGCGCGTTGGGGGCCCGACACAGATACGCAGTATTTT
TRBV12-3/TRBV12-4	TRBJ1-5	-	14	-	CASSPRQVGQPQHF	TGTGCCAGCAGTCCGCGACAGGTCGGTCAGCCCCAGCATTTT
TRBV5-1	TRBJ2-7	TRBD1	16	-	CASSTAGTGVMDEQYF	TGCGCCAGCAGCACCGCCGGGACAGGGGTCATGGACGAGCAGTACTTC
TRBV7-8	TRBJ1-3	-	14	few	CASSLGISGNTIYF	TGTGCCAGCAGCTTAGGGATTTCTGGAAACACCATATATTTT
TRBV2	TRBJ1-2	-	13	-	CASRKGSDYGYTF	TGTGCCAGCAGAAAAGGGTCCGACTATGGCTACACCTTC
TRBV27	TRBJ1-2	TRBD1	13	-	CASSPRTGYGYTF	TGTGCCAGCAGTCCGCGGACAGGATATGGCTACACCTTC
TRBV20-1	TRBJ1-2	TRBD1	14	many	CSATRDRNHYGYTF	TGCAGTGCTACTCGGGACAGGAACCACTATGGCTACACCTTC
TRBV6-1	TRBJ2-1	-	15	-	CASSEFGGTLDEQFF	TGTGCCAGCAGTGAGTTCGGGGGTACGCTAGATGAGCAGTTCTTC
TRBV7-9	TRBJ1-5	-	14	few	CASSSEGSNQPQHF	TGTGCCAGCAGCTCCGAGGGTTCCAATCAGCCCCAGCATTTT
TRBV27	TRBJ1-1	-	15	-	CASSYQLTASTEAFF	TGTGCCAGCAGTTACCAACTGACAGCTTCCACTGAAGCTTTCTTT
TRBV20-1	TRBJ2-5	-	15	-	CSASTQRTIQETQYF	TGCAGTGCCTCGACTCAGCGGACAATCCAAGAGACCCAGTACTTC
TRBV30	TRBJ1-2	TRBD1	15	few	CASRDRGRGAYGYTF	TGTGCCTCCCGGGACAGGGGGCGCGGGGCATATGGCTACACCTTC
TRBV7-9	TRBJ1-1	-	14	few	CASSSNTGNTEAFF	TGTGCCAGCAGCTCAAACACAGGGAACACTGAAGCTTTCTTT
TRBV5-1	TRBJ1-1	TRBD1	15	few	CASGRDRGRVTEAFF	TGCGCCAGCGGCCGGGACAGGGGGCGCGTCACTGAAGCTTTCTTT